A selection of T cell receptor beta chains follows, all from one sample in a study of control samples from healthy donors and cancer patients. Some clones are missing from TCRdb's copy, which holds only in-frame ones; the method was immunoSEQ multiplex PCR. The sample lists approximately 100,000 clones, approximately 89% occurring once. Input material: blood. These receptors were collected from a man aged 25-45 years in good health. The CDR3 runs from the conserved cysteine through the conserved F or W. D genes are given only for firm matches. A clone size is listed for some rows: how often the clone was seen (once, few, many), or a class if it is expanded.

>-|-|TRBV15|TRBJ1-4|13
CATGGRRGEKLFF
TGTGCCACCGGGGGACGTAGAGGTGAAAAACTGTTTTTT
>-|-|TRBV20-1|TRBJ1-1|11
CSGQMNTEAFF
TGCAGTGGACAGATGAACACTGAAGCTTTCTTT
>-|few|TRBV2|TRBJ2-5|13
CASILEGSETQYF
TGTGCCAGCATCCTCGAGGGGTCGGAGACCCAGTACTTC
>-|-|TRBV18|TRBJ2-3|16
CASSPTRAASTDTQYF
TGTGCCAGCTCACCAACTAGGGCAGCAAGCACAGATACGCAGTATTTT
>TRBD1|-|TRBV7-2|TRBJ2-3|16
CASSPVGTGGTDTQYF
TGTGCCAGCAGCCCGGTCGGGACAGGGGGCACAGATACGCAGTATTTT
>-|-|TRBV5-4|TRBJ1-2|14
CASSGGGANYGYTF
TGTGCCAGCAGCGGCGGGGGAGCTAACTATGGCTACACCTTC
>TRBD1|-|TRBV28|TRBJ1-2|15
CASSTGGQGPPGYTF
TGTGCCAGCAGTACCGGGGGACAGGGTCCGCCCGGCTACACCTTC
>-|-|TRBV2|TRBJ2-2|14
CASRKGGLIGELFF
TGTGCCAGCAGGAAGGGGGGGCTGATCGGGGAGCTGTTTTTT
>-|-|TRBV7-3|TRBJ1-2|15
CASSHPRGLRQLYTF
TGTGCCAGCAGCCACCCCCGGGGACTAAGACAGCTCTACACCTTC
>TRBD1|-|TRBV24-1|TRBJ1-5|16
CATSDPRTGRNQPQHF
TGTGCCACCAGTGACCCTAGGACAGGGCGAAACCAGCCCCAGCATTTT
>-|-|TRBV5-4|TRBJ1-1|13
CASTPGGNTEAFF
TGTGCCAGCACCCCTGGGGGGAACACTGAAGCTTTCTTT
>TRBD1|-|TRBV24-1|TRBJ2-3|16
CATSATGQGSTDTQYF
TGTGCCACCAGTGCCACCGGACAGGGAAGCACAGATACGCAGTATTTT
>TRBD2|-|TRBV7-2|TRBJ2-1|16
CASSLSGSGGAHEQFF
TGTGCCAGCAGCTTATCGGGTAGCGGGGGGGCACATGAGCAGTTCTTC
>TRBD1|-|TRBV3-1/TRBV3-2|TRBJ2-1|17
CASSQAKGASSYNEQFF
TGTGCCAGCAGCCAGGCAAAGGGGGCGAGCTCCTACAATGAGCAGTTCTTC
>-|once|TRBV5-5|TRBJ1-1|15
CASSPWDTVNTEAFF
TGTGCCAGCAGCCCATGGGACACCGTGAACACTGAAGCTTTCTTT
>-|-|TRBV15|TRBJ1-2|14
CATSRDHTNYGYTF
TGTGCCACCAGCAGAGATCATACTAACTATGGCTACACCTTC
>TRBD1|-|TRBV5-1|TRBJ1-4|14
CASSVQGGGEKLFF
TGCGCCAGCAGCGTTCAGGGGGGTGGTGAAAAACTGTTTTTT
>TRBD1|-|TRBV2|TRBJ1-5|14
CASRATGERQPQHF
TGTGCCAGCAGAGCTACAGGGGAGAGACAGCCCCAGCATTTT
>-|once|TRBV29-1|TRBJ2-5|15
CSVVGGLQGTETQYF
TGCAGCGTTGTAGGGGGGCTCCAGGGGACAGAGACCCAGTACTTC
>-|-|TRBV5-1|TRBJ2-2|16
CASSLRRGGLAGELFF
TGCGCCAGCAGCTTGCGGCGGGGCGGTTTGGCCGGGGAGCTGTTTTTT
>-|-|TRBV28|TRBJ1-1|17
CASSFSSAADSYTEAFF
TGTGCCAGCAGTTTCTCATCTGCTGCCGACAGTTACACTGAAGCTTTCTTT
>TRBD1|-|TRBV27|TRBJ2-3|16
CASNQRAQGPTDTQYF
TGTGCCAGCAATCAAAGGGCACAGGGGCCCACAGATACGCAGTATTTT
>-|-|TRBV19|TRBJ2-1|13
CASSIDRDNEQFF
TGTGCCAGTAGTATAGACAGGGACAATGAGCAGTTCTTC
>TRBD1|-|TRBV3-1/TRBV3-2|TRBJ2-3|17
CASSRSWTGLRTDTQYF
TGTGCCAGCAGCCGATCCTGGACAGGGCTACGCACAGATACGCAGTATTTT
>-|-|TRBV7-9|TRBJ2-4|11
CASSSRTVGYF
TGTGCCAGCAGCTCACGTACCGTGGGGTACTTC
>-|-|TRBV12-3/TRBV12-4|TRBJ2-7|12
CASSSETYEQYF
TGTGCCAGCAGTTCAGAGACCTACGAGCAGTACTTC
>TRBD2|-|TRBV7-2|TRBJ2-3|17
CASSLALLAGGQDTQYF
TGTGCCAGCAGCTTAGCGCTACTAGCGGGGGGCCAAGATACGCAGTATTTT
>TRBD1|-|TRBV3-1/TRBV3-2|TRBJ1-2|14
CASSLYQGAGGYTF
TGTGCCAGCAGCCTTTATCAGGGGGCCGGTGGCTACACCTTC
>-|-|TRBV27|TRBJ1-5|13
CASSLFSNQPQHF
TGTGCCAGCAGTCTATTTAGCAATCAGCCCCAGCATTTT
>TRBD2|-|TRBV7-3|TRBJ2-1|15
CASSLSGGEENEQFF
TGTGCCAGCAGCTTAAGCGGGGGGGAAGAAAATGAGCAGTTCTTC
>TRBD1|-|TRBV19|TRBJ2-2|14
CASRGQGNTGELFF
TGTGCCAGTAGGGGACAGGGGAACACCGGGGAGCTGTTTTTT
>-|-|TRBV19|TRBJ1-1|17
CASSIESRGRGNTEAFF
TGTGCCAGTAGTATAGAGTCCAGGGGAAGAGGGAACACTGAAGCTTTCTTT
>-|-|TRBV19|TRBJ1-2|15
CASSISGAYRYGYTF
TGTGCCAGTAGTATATCGGGGGCCTATCGCTATGGCTACACCTTC
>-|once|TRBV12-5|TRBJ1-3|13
CASGLGSGNTIYF
TGTGCTAGTGGTTTAGGGTCTGGAAACACCATATATTTT
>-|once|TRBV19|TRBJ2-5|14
CASSIMVGEETQYF
TGTGCCAGTAGTATTATGGTCGGGGAAGAGACCCAGTACTTC
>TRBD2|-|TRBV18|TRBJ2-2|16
CASSLTSGENTGELFF
TGTGCCAGCTCACTGACTAGCGGGGAAAACACCGGGGAGCTGTTTTTT
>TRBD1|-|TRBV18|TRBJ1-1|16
CASSERTGSMNTEAFF
TGTGCCAGCTCAGAAAGGACAGGGAGCATGAACACTGAAGCTTTCTTT
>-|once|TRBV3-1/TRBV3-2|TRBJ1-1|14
CASSQGRRETEAFF
TGTGCCAGCAGCCAAGGACGGAGAGAAACTGAAGCTTTCTTT